One and the same sample provided the 32 T cell receptor beta chains below, sequenced in a study of blood T cell repertoires in COVID-19. Profiling relied on immunoSEQ multiplex PCR, and the TCRdb table lists in-frame clones only, not all of them. The table lists under 200,000 clones, around 90% of them singletons. Source material: peripheral blood. These receptors were obtained from a man between 60 and 70 years old with COVID-19, enrolled during active disease.

This chain links TRBV5-4 with TRBJ2-7; 7 bases are a match to TRBD2. Germline V lookup: CDR1 SGHNT, CDR2 YYREEE (reference sequence). V lost 4 bases and J lost 4; bases outside the gene matches: 11. The CDR3 runs 15 residues. The CDR3 DNA reads as TGTGCCAGCAGCGGTTCTAGCGGAATGAGGTACGAGCAGTACTTC. It specifies CASSGSSGMRYEQYF.

V is TRBV25-1 and J is TRBJ1-1; possible D gene TRBD1, 6 bases. V lost 1 base and J 1 base, leaving 10 bases between the germline ends. The length of the CDR3 is 15 residues. Germline V gives CDR1 MGHDK, CDR2 SYGVNS. The CDR3 coding sequence is TGTGCCAGCAGTGAATCATTGGGGGCGAACACTGAAGCTTTCTTT. Amino acid sequence: CASSESLGANTEAFF.

The CDR3 DNA is TGTGCCAGCTGGAGACAGGGGGCGCTGGGTGAAAAACTGTTTTTT. Translating gives CASWRQGALGEKLFF. The V and J genes are TRBV7-9 and TRBJ1-4; 10 positions match TRBD1. The J segment lost 7 bases and the V segment lost 8 bases, leaving 10 bases of the junction unmatched. This CDR3 has 15 residues. Germline lookup yields CDR1 SEHNR and CDR2 FQNEAQ (reference sequence).

The J gene is TRBJ1-1, the V gene TRBV30, with D maybe TRBD1 (6 bases). Germline values: CDR1 GTSNPN, CDR2 SVGIG (reference sequence). V was clipped by 6 bases and J by 5 bases, with 16 bases between them. The CDR3 covers 13 residues. The CDR3 spells CACKNNRVTEAFF. The CDR3, as DNA: TGTGCCTGCAAAAATAACAGGGTTACTGAAGCTTTCTTT.

The V call is TRBV5-4, the J call TRBJ1-5; weak D call: TRBD1 (6 bases). The CDR3 has 16 residues. The V end lost 5 bases, the J end lost 7 bases, and 22 bases lay between the germline ends. The germline gives CDR1 SGHNT, CDR2 YYREEE (reference sequence). The CDR3, as DNA: TGTGCCAGCAGTCCAACAGGGATTATTAGGAGGCAGCCCCAGCATTTT. Protein product: CASSPTGIIRRQPQHF.

The CDR3 protein is CSVRSGVWEQYF. CDR3 DNA sequence: TGCAGCGTAAGAAGCGGGGTCTGGGAGCAGTACTTC. The genes are TRBV29-1 and TRBJ2-7, with 7 bases aligning to TRBD2. Trimming at V came to 6 bases and at J to 7 bases, leaving 9 bases not matched to a gene. Germline values: CDR1 SQVTM, CDR2 ANQGSEA. The CDR3 totals 12 residues.

The gene calls are TRBV6-5 and TRBJ1-1; 7 bases are shared with TRBD1. Germline CDR1 and CDR2: MNHEY and SVGAGI. The V gene end was trimmed by 6 bases and the J gene end by 4 bases; junction bases not matched to a gene: 5. The CDR3 has 13 amino acids. The CDR3 nucleotides read TGTGCCAGCAGCTTCGGGACAGTCACTGAAGCTTTCTTT. Its protein is CASSFGTVTEAFF.

For this clone: This clone may be a read error of a much larger clone one base away. The rearrangement links TRBV12-3 or TRBV12-4 to TRBJ1-5; TRBD1 agrees at 8 bases. V dropped 6 bases and J dropped 3; count of bases not matched to a gene: 1. The CDR3 spans 13 residues. The CDR3: CASRGQDNQPQHF. CDR3 nucleotide sequence: TGTGCCAGCAGGGGACAGGACAATCAGCCCCAGCATTTT.

The rearrangement uses TRBV2 and TRBJ2-3, with 12 bases fitting TRBD2. This CDR3 is built from 19 residues. The J segment lost 0 bases and the V segment lost 6 bases, leaving 13 bases of the junction unmatched. Germline CDR1 is SNHLY and CDR2 is FYNNEI. CDR3 nucleotide sequence: TGTGCCAGCAGCGCCAGGCGGGCTAGCGGGGGGGGAAGCACAGATACGCAGTATTTT. Translated, it gives CASSARRASGGGSTDTQYF. Filled out from reference TRBV2 and TRBJ2-3, the complete variable domain reads EPEVTQTPSHQVTQMGQEVILRCVPISNHLYFYWYRQILGQKVEFLVSFYNNEISEKSEIFDDQFSVERPDGSNFTLKIRSTKLEDSAMYFCASSARRASGGGSTDTQYFGPGTRLTVL.

For the CDR3, the DNA is TGCGCCAGCAGCCAAGACAGGTGGGTGAGTGGCTACACCTTC. Translated: CASSQDRWVSGYTF. V is TRBV4-3 and J is TRBJ1-2; no firm D call. The germline V gene encodes CDR1 LGHNA and CDR2 YSLEER. This CDR3 has 14 amino acids. Trimming stripped 0 bases from V and 7 bases from J, with 12 bases between.

The V and J genes are TRBV5-5 and TRBJ2-3; D call uncertain. Trimming left V 0 bases short and J 3 bases short, with 5 bases between. From germline, CDR1 is SGHKS and CDR2 YYEKEE (reference sequence). The CDR3 consists of 13 residues. The CDR3 DNA is TGTGCCAGCAGCTTGGGCAGAACAGATACGCAGTATTTT. Its translation: CASSLGRTDTQYF.

The gene calls are TRBV19 and TRBJ2-3; 12 bases agree with TRBD2. This CDR3 spans 15 amino acids. With 8 bases clipped from V and 6 bases from J, the junction kept 9 bases outside the gene matches. CDR1 is LNHDA, CDR2 SQIVND, per germline (reference sequence). In nucleotides, the CDR3 is TGTGCCAGTGCATCGACTAGCGGGAGATCCGATACGCAGTATTTT. Translated: CASASTSGRSDTQYF.

This clone was recorded only once. V and J are TRBV19 and TRBJ1-5; perhaps TRBD1 as D (6 bases). The germline V gene encodes CDR1 LNHDA and CDR2 SQIVND (reference sequence). This CDR3 spans 16 amino acids. V gave up 3 bases and J gave up 0 bases, with 12 bases separating them. In DNA form, the CDR3 reads TGTGCCAGTAGTATTAAGGGGGTCGGTAGCAATCAGCCCCAGCATTTT. It translates to CASSIKGVGSNQPQHF.

The rearrangement joins TRBV7-9 to TRBJ2-6; no clear D gene. The CDR3 is 15 amino acids. V was pared by 2 bases and J by 0 bases, with 5 bases between. Germline V lookup: CDR1 SEHNR, CDR2 FQNEAQ (reference sequence). DNA for the CDR3: TGTGCCAGCAGCTTACGGAGCTCTGGGGCCAACGTCCTGACTTTC. Its translation: CASSLRSSGANVLTF.

The rearrangement uses TRBV3-1 (or the pseudogene TRBV3-2) and TRBJ2-1; D ambiguous. Per germline, CDR1 LGHDT and CDR2 YNNKEL (reference sequence). The ends were cut back, 4 bases at V and 8 bases at J, with 9 bases in the middle. The CDR3 runs to 12 residues. The CDR3 DNA follows: TGTGCCAGCAGCCTCCACAGATATGAGCAGTTCTTC. Translation gives CASSLHRYEQFF.

The chain uses TRBV6-6 and TRBJ2-7; 7 bases line up with TRBD1. Trimming took 2 bases from V and 7 from J; bases not matched to a gene: 11. CDR1 MNHNY and CDR2 SVGAGI come from the germline V gene (reference sequence). The CDR3 is made up of 15 amino acids. CDR3 protein: CASSYVATGDGEQYF. DNA for the CDR3: TGTGCCAGCAGTTACGTAGCTACAGGGGATGGAGAGCAGTACTTC.

The rearrangement links TRBV7-9 to TRBJ2-7; maybe TRBD2 (5 bases). V lost 1 base to trimming and J lost 6 bases, with 13 bases between them. CDR3 length equals 14 residues. Germline CDR1 is SEHNR and CDR2 is FQNEAQ (reference sequence). CDR3 nucleotides: TGTGCCAGCAGCTTAGGACTACAGCAAGGCGAGCAGTACTTC. This gives the protein CASSLGLQQGEQYF.

This sequence joins TRBV28 and TRBJ1-2; 8 nucleotides agree with TRBD1. The CDR3 length is 14 residues. The germline V gene encodes CDR1 MDHEN and CDR2 SYDVKM. J lost 2 bases, V lost 5 bases, and 4 bases had no gene match. CDR3 sequence reads: CASSRQGTNYGYTF. In DNA, the CDR3 is TGTGCCAGCAGTCGACAGGGGACGAACTATGGCTACACCTTC.

V usage is TRBV6-5 and J usage is TRBJ1-6; D ambiguous. Germline V gene sequence: CDR1 MNHEY, CDR2 SVGAGI. With 6 bases removed from V and 7 bases from J, the gap between germline ends came to 10 bases. The CDR3 has 13 residues. The CDR3 region is CASRDFLNSPLHF. CDR3 DNA: TGTGCCAGCAGGGACTTCTTGAATTCACCCCTCCACTTT.

J is TRBJ2-5 and V is TRBV15, with TRBD2 identical over 10 bases. The CDR3 sequence is 17 residues long. In germline, CDR1 is LNHNV, CDR2 YYDKDF (reference sequence). Losses at the gene ends were 7 bases for V and 3 bases for J; bases not matched to a gene: 14. Written as DNA, the CDR3 is TGTGCCACCACTCAAGGGGCTAGCGGGGGCCGGGAAGAGACCCAGTACTTC. It is translated as CATTQGASGGREETQYF.

The chain is built from TRBV7-3 and TRBJ1-1; tentatively, D is TRBD1 (5 bases). The V gene lost 5 bases and the J gene lost 3 bases, with 16 bases spanning the gap. This CDR3 has 15 amino acids. CDR1 SGHTA and CDR2 FQGTGA come from the germline V gene. Written as DNA, the CDR3 is TGTGCCAGCAGCCCCACCTACGGGGGGGACACTGAAGCTTTCTTT. It specifies CASSPTYGGDTEAFF.

The chain recombines TRBV18 with TRBJ2-7; the D is unclear. Germline V CDR1 and CDR2: KGHSH, LQKENI. The CDR3 extends over 11 amino acids. Trimming left V 6 bases short and J 7 bases short, with 10 bases between. As DNA, the CDR3 is TGTGCCAGCTCGACACTGCAGGAGCAGTACTTC. It translates to CASSTLQEQYF. Complete variable domain (other parts from reference TRBV18 and TRBJ2-7): NAGVMQNPRHLVRRRGQEARLRCSPMKGHSHVYWYRQLPEEGLKFMVYLQKENIIDESGMPKERFSAEFPKEGPSILRIQQVVRGDSAAYFCASSTLQEQYFGPGTRLTVT.

J is TRBJ1-4 and V is TRBV28; D gene unclear. Germline V gene sequence: CDR1 MDHEN, CDR2 SYDVKM. V lost 3 bases and J 0 bases, leaving 11 bases between the germline ends. The CDR3 is 16 amino acids. CDR3: CASSFSQAPTNEKLFF. In DNA form, the CDR3 reads TGTGCCAGCAGTTTTTCTCAGGCTCCAACTAATGAAAAACTGTTTTTT.

V usage is TRBV5-1 and J usage is TRBJ2-7; 7 bases are shared with TRBD1. Trimming cost V 4 bases and J 3 bases; bases outside gene matches: 7. The germline CDR1 and CDR2 sequences are SGHRS and YFSETQ. The CDR3 has 14 amino acids. In nucleotides, the CDR3 is TGCGCCAGCAGCGTCGACAGGGAACGCTACGAGCAGTACTTC. The encoded protein is CASSVDRERYEQYF.

This chain joins TRBV7-3 and TRBJ2-7; TRBD1 aligns across 9 bases. Germline CDR1 SGHTA, CDR2 FQGTGA. The CDR3 loop spans 14 amino acids. Unmatched junction bases numbered 8, after V lost 6 bases and J lost 5 bases. The CDR3 loop is CASSTGTGRDEQYF. The CDR3 region has the DNA TGTGCCAGCAGTACCGGGACAGGGAGAGACGAGCAGTACTTC.

The chain is built from TRBV19 and TRBJ1-1; the match to TRBD1 covers 7 bases. The J segment lost 1 base and the V segment lost 3 bases, leaving 5 bases of the junction unmatched. From germline, CDR1 is LNHDA and CDR2 SQIVND (reference sequence). The CDR3 contains 15 residues. CDR3 nucleotide sequence: TGTGCCAGTAGTATGTTGGGACAGACGAACACTGAAGCTTTCTTT. Protein: CASSMLGQTNTEAFF.

This clone appeared once. J is TRBJ1-2 and V is TRBV11-1; D is possibly TRBD1 (5 bases). CDR3 length: 13 amino acids. From germline, CDR1 is SGHAT and CDR2 FQDESV (reference sequence). The ends were cut back, 6 bases at V and 2 bases at J, with 10 bases in the middle. CDR3 residues: CASRKGLNYGYTF. Here the CDR3 DNA reads TGTGCCAGCAGAAAGGGACTAAACTATGGCTACACCTTC.

V is TRBV6-2 or TRBV6-3 and J is TRBJ2-1; 7 bases line up with TRBD2. V lost 6 bases and J lost 7; bases outside the gene matches: 9. The CDR3 loop spans 14 amino acids. CDR1 is MNHEY, CDR2 SVGEGT, per germline. The CDR3 bases are TGTGCCAGCAGCATGGGCGGGAGCTTTAATGAGCAGTTCTTC. This translates into CASSMGGSFNEQFF.

This clone was found once. The genes are TRBV3-1 (or the pseudogene TRBV3-2) and TRBJ1-3; TRBD1 might be the D (5 bases). Germline V gives CDR1 LGHDT, CDR2 YNNKEL (reference sequence). V lost 2 bases to trimming and J lost 3 bases, with 11 bases between them. This CDR3 has 15 residues. The CDR3 loop is CASSQFGQGGNTIYF. For the CDR3, the DNA is TGTGCCAGCAGCCAATTTGGCCAGGGTGGAAACACCATATATTTT.

V is TRBV10-3 and J is TRBJ2-5; possibly TRBD1 for D (5 bases). The germline V and J ends were trimmed by 6 bases and 3 bases, with 8 bases remaining between them. The CDR3 loop spans 12 amino acids. CDR1 and CDR2 from the germline V gene are ENHRY and SYGVKD. The CDR3: CAISRREETQYF. The CDR3 DNA reads TGTGCCATCAGCCGCAGGGAAGAGACCCAGTACTTC.

The chain joins TRBV4-2 to TRBJ2-1, with TRBD2 as a possible D gene (5 bases). The V gene's germline CDR1 is LGHNA and CDR2 YNFKEQ. The CDR3 is 16 residues long. Trimming cost V 0 bases and J 2 bases, with 11 bases left between them. In DNA form, the CDR3 reads TGTGCCAGCAGCCAAGAGGCTAGCTACGCCTACAATGAGCAGTTCTTC. Its protein product is CASSQEASYAYNEQFF.

The V gene is TRBV28, the J gene TRBJ2-5, with TRBD2 as a possible D gene (5 bases). V lost 5 bases to trimming and J lost 1 base, with 11 bases between them. Germline V CDR1 and CDR2: MDHEN, SYDVKM. The CDR3 is made up of 14 amino acids. This chain's CDR3 is CASSAPGIQETQYF. CDR3 nucleotides: TGTGCCAGCAGTGCCCCCGGGATCCAAGAGACCCAGTACTTC.